The 15 T cell receptor beta chains in this list originate from one sample, sequenced in a study of blood T cell repertoires in COVID-19 (TCRdb year 2020). Libraries were made using the immunoSEQ multiplex PCR assay. In its TCRdb copy, this immuneACCESS table keeps in-frame sequences only and misses some clones. Where compared with another copy, unresolved V genes explain less than half of these, and the others have no known cause. The table for this sample lists roughly 200,000 clones; 85% to 90% of them were counted only once. The top ten clonotypes cover roughly 5.5% of the sample. Source material: peripheral blood. These receptors all come from a middle-aged man with active or convalescent COVID-19.

This clone has just one count. This rearrangement joins TRBV6-5 to TRBJ1-1; D not certain. Looked up from germline, CDR1 is MNHEY and CDR2 is SVGAGI. The CDR3 runs to 15 residues. Between the trimmed V and J ends, which lost 7 bases and 1 base, there was a span of 16 bases. The CDR3 here is CASMSRRSWNTEAFF. The DNA for the CDR3 is TGTGCCAGCATGTCGCGGCGAAGCTGGAACACTGAAGCTTTCTTT.

This clone appeared once. V and J are TRBV19 and TRBJ1-5; 10 nucleotides line up with TRBD1. Trimming cost V 3 bases and J 4 bases; bases outside gene matches: 6. This CDR3 region has 16 residues. Germline V gene sequence: CDR1 LNHDA, CDR2 SQIVND (reference sequence). The CDR3: CASSMGQGFQNQPQHF. The DNA for the CDR3 is TGTGCCAGTAGTATGGGACAGGGGTTTCAAAATCAGCCCCAGCATTTT. The variable domain in full, with the rest retrieved from reference TRBV19 and TRBJ1-5, is DGGITQSPKYLFRKEGQNVTLSCEQNLNHDAMYWYRQDPGQGLRLIYYSQIVNDFQKGDIAEGYSVSREKKESFPLTVTSAQKNPTAFYLCASSMGQGFQNQPQHFGDGTRLSIL.

This chain connects TRBV14 to TRBJ2-7, with unresolved D. Germline V gene data show CDR1 as SGHDN and CDR2 as FVKESK. This CDR3 is built from 14 residues. Trimming stripped 4 bases from V and 3 bases from J, with 13 bases between. This CDR3 reads CASSPVNHNYEQYF. The CDR3 DNA sequence: TGTGCCAGCAGCCCGGTAAACCATAACTACGAGCAGTACTTC.

The sample holds one count of this clone. The V and J genes are TRBV5-1 and TRBJ1-1; D might be TRBD1 (6 bases). This CDR3 region has 15 residues. With 4 bases removed from V and 7 bases from J, the gap between germline ends came to 20 bases. CDR1 is SGHRS and CDR2 is YFSETQ in the germline V gene. CDR3 in DNA: TGCGCCAGCAGCGACATAAACAGGGAATGGGGTGAAGCTTTCTTT. Residues: CASSDINREWGEAFF.

This chain joins TRBV6-1 and TRBJ2-2, with D tentatively TRBD1 (5 bases). The CDR3 is made up of 17 amino acids. With 4 bases removed from V and 6 bases from J, the gap between germline ends came to 21 bases. Germline CDR1 and CDR2: MNHNS and SASEGT. The CDR3 region is CASSGRRQGAGSGELFF. CDR3 in DNA: TGTGCCAGCAGTGGCCGGCGCCAGGGTGCCGGTTCCGGGGAGCTGTTTTTT.

This clone was observed a few times. This sequence joins TRBV27 and TRBJ2-5; 9 nucleotides align to TRBD1. CDR3 length equals 16 residues. In germline, CDR1 is MNHEY, CDR2 SMNVEV (reference sequence). V was pared by 5 bases and J by 5 bases, with 12 bases of the junction left unmatched. Here the CDR3 reads CASSPISTGGGETQYF. The CDR3 region has the DNA TGTGCCAGCAGTCCCATTTCGACAGGGGGTGGGGAGACCCAGTACTTC.

This chain joins TRBV27 and TRBJ1-1; 7 bases are shared with TRBD1. The germline V gene encodes CDR1 MNHEY and CDR2 SMNVEV (reference sequence). V lost 5 bases and J lost 3; bases outside the gene matches: 3. The CDR3 runs 13 residues. CDR3 residues: CASSIRGDTEAFF. In DNA form, the CDR3 reads TGTGCCAGCAGTATCAGGGGGGACACTGAAGCTTTCTTT.

The chain is built from TRBV10-3 and TRBJ2-7; TRBD1 aligns across 9 bases. Germline loops: CDR1 ENHRY, CDR2 SYGVKD. The CDR3 runs 13 residues. V was clipped by 11 bases and J by 4 bases; unmatched bases: 9. CDR3 sequence: CAAGGQGGYEQYF. CDR3 sequence (DNA): TGTGCCGCTGGGGGACAGGGCGGGTACGAGCAGTACTTC.

This clone appeared a few times. The genes are TRBV7-2 and TRBJ2-7, with unresolved D. Per germline, CDR1 SGHTA and CDR2 FQGNSA. V was trimmed by 6 bases and J by 8 bases, leaving 11 bases between them. CDR3 size: 11 residues. For the CDR3, the DNA is TGTGCCAGCAGTTCAACTGAGAAGCAGTACTTC. Translation: CASSSTEKQYF. Full variable domain (remainder filled in from reference TRBV7-2 and TRBJ2-7): GAGVSQSPSNKVTEKGKDVELRCDPISGHTALYWYRQSLGQGLEFLIYFQGNSAPDKSGLPSDRFSAERTGGSVSTLTIQRTQQEDSAVYLCASSSTEKQYFGPGTRLTVT.

This clone was detected only a few times. The V call is TRBV5-1, the J call TRBJ2-5, with D possibly being TRBD2 (6 bases). The germline CDR1 and CDR2 sequences are SGHRS and YFSETQ. The V and J ends lost 4 bases and 2 bases respectively, with 15 bases between them. CDR3 size: 15 residues. CDR3 loop: CASSVYGGIQETQYF. CDR3 nucleotide sequence: TGCGCCAGCAGCGTGTACGGGGGTATACAAGAGACCCAGTACTTC. The variable domain in full, with the rest retrieved from reference TRBV5-1 and TRBJ2-5, is KAGVTQTPRYLIKTRGQQVTLSCSPISGHRSVSWYQQTPGQGLQFLFEYFSETQRNKGNFPGRFSGRQFSNSRSEMNVSTLELGDSALYLCASSVYGGIQETQYFGPGTRLLVL.

The chain couples TRBV2 to TRBJ2-7, with a possible D match to TRBD1 (6 bases). This CDR3 comprises 12 residues. V was pared by 5 bases and J by 6 bases, with 11 bases between. Germline CDR1 and CDR2: SNHLY and FYNNEI. The CDR3 nucleotides read TGTGCCAGCAGTACACAGGGTCCCGAGCAGTACTTC. Protein: CASSTQGPEQYF.

J is TRBJ2-1 and V is TRBV21-1; the D call in the table, TRBD2, was not verified against the DNA. TRBV21-1 is marked as a pseudogene. CDR3 length: 16 amino acids. CDR3 nucleotide sequence: TGTGCCAGCAGCAAAGCGGGGCTAGCGGGAGAAGTTGGGAAGTTCTTC. Translating gives CASSKAGLAGEVGKFF.

The chain couples TRBV6-5 to TRBJ2-7; D perhaps matches TRBD1 (6 bases). The CDR3 length is 15 residues. In germline, CDR1 is MNHEY, CDR2 SVGAGI. Trimming took 4 bases from V and 2 from J, leaving 15 bases between them. CDR3 DNA: TGTGCCAGCAGTTCACCGGGACAAGCAACCTACGAGCAGTACTTC. Amino acids: CASSSPGQATYEQYF.

The J gene is TRBJ1-5, the V gene TRBV2; D perhaps matches TRBD1 (6 bases). Germline assignment: CDR1 SNHLY and CDR2 FYNNEI. With 5 bases removed from V and 0 bases from J, the gap between germline ends came to 8 bases. The CDR3 spans 14 residues. CDR3 DNA: TGTGCCAGCAGTACAGGGTATAGCAATCAGCCCCAGCATTTT. Protein: CASSTGYSNQPQHF.

The V and J genes are TRBV5-5 and TRBJ2-1; 8 positions agree with TRBD2. Germline V CDR1 and CDR2: SGHKS, YYEKEE (reference sequence). The CDR3 runs to 15 residues. V was clipped by 4 bases and J by 5 bases; unmatched bases: 8. CDR3 nucleotides: TGTGCCAGCAGCACTATAGCGGGGCGCCACAATGAGCAGTTCTTC. Amino acid sequence: CASSTIAGRHNEQFF.